A single sample is the source of the 30 T cell receptor beta chains below, sequenced in a study of T-cell reconstitution after alpha-beta-depleted transplantation in children. Unique molecular identifiers were incorporated during preparation of the TCRbeta library. TCRdb re-called the PCR reads through MiXCR, storing one row per CDR3 protein. Of about 610,000 distinct CDR3 sequences in the sample, roughly a tenth were seen once. Material: PBMCs from the stem cell graft donor, obtained from the stem cell graft. The receptor source for this set is a human donor who donated a stem cell graft to a child with acute myeloid leukemia.

This rearrangement joins TRBV6-5 to TRBJ2-1; TRBD1 aligns across 7 bases. Losses at the gene ends were 0 bases for V and 3 bases for J; bases not matched to a gene: 5. Germline assignment: CDR1 MNHEY and CDR2 SVGAGI. The CDR3 runs to 16 residues. The DNA for the CDR3 is TGTGCCAGCAGTTACTCACCGGGACAGAACTACAATGAGCAGTTCTTC. Encoded protein: CASSYSPGQNYNEQFF.

This clonotype was counted many times. The V call is TRBV6-5, the J call TRBJ1-1; D gene unclear. Germline loops: CDR1 MNHEY, CDR2 SVGAGI. Trimming shortened V by 5 bases and J by 0 bases, and 10 bases separated the two germline ends. The CDR3 covers 14 residues. The CDR3 nucleotides are TGTGCCAGCAGTCGACCGGGGTTGAACACTGAAGCTTTCTTT. Protein sequence: CASSRPGLNTEAFF.

This clonotype was observed at least ten times. The chain uses TRBV6-2 or TRBV6-3 and TRBJ1-1, with D perhaps TRBD1 (5 bases). V lost 5 bases, J lost 5 bases, and 6 bases lay in between. The CDR3 extends over 11 amino acids. Germline V gene sequence: CDR1 MNHEY, CDR2 SVGEGT. As DNA, the CDR3 is TGTGCCAGCAGTCGGACAACTGAAGCTTTCTTT. Translated: CASSRTTEAFF.

This clonotype was detected only a few times. J is TRBJ1-2 and V is TRBV29-1; D is undetermined. Per the germline V gene, CDR1 is SQVTM and CDR2 is ANQGSEA. V was cut by 4 bases and J by 0 bases, with 6 bases left in between. The CDR3 sequence is 12 residues long. The CDR3 protein is CSVGAANYGYTF. DNA for the CDR3: TGCAGCGTTGGGGCCGCTAACTATGGCTACACCTTC.

The V and J genes are TRBV20-1 and TRBJ1-1, with D tentatively TRBD1 (6 bases). This CDR3 has 13 amino acids. Trimming pared 5 bases from V and 5 bases from J, leaving 15 bases between. Per the germline V gene, CDR1 is DFQATT and CDR2 is SNEGSKA (reference sequence). The CDR3 sequence: CSAPTAGVTEAFF. CDR3 in DNA: TGCAGTGCTCCTACTGCAGGGGTAACTGAAGCTTTCTTT.

This clonotype was recorded many times. This chain connects TRBV7-2 to TRBJ2-3; 7 positions match TRBD2. Germline V gene data show CDR1 as SGHTA and CDR2 as FQGNSA. The V segment lost 2 bases and the J segment 0 bases; nucleotides outside the gene matches: 14. CDR3 length: 19 amino acids. In nucleotides, the CDR3 is TGTGCCAGCAGCTTATCAGGGAGGTTCGTGGGAGGGAGCACAGATACGCAGTATTTT. Its translation: CASSLSGRFVGGSTDTQYF.

J is TRBJ2-5 and V is TRBV20-1, with TRBD2 identical over 13 bases. Germline CDR1 is DFQATT and CDR2 is SNEGSKA (reference sequence). This CDR3 comprises 16 residues. V lost 6 bases and J lost 1; bases outside the gene matches: 8. The CDR3 nucleotides are TGCAGTGCCCAAAGACTAGCGGGAGGTTCCCAAGAGACCCAGTACTTC. Its translation: CSAQRLAGGSQETQYF.

The table lists this clonotype with many counts. The gene calls are TRBV20-1 and TRBJ1-3; D perhaps matches TRBD1 (6 bases). CDR3 length equals 14 residues. Trimming stripped 5 bases from V and 0 bases from J, with 11 bases between. CDR1 is DFQATT, CDR2 SNEGSKA, per germline (reference sequence). CDR3 loop: CSAVTGFSGNTIYF. DNA for the CDR3: TGCAGTGCTGTGACAGGCTTCTCTGGAAACACCATATATTTT.

This clonotype has a handful of counts. This sequence joins TRBV15 and TRBJ2-7; possibly TRBD2 for D (6 bases). V lost 0 bases, J lost 2 bases, and 11 bases lay in between. The CDR3 consists of 15 residues. Per germline, CDR1 LNHNV and CDR2 YYDKDF (reference sequence). CDR3: CATSRDSPGAYEQYF. CDR3 in DNA: TGTGCCACCAGCAGAGATTCCCCGGGAGCCTACGAGCAGTACTTC.

The rearrangement uses TRBV3-1 and TRBJ2-5; the D gene is possibly TRBD2 (5 bases). The CDR3 consists of 17 residues. Germline assignment: CDR1 LGHDT and CDR2 YNNKEL (reference sequence). V lost 4 bases and J lost 1, with 19 bases in between. The CDR3 reads CASSPRVAETLQETQYF. CDR3 coding DNA: TGTGCCAGCAGCCCGCGGGTCGCGGAGACCCTCCAAGAGACCCAGTACTTC.

The rearrangement joins TRBV6-4 to TRBJ1-6, with D unresolved. CDR1 is MRHNA and CDR2 is SNTAGT in the germline V gene. Trimming left V 0 bases short and J 11 bases short, with 11 bases between. This CDR3 comprises 14 residues. The CDR3 DNA reads TGTGCCAGCAGTGACTCGACCTCATTTACACCCCTCCACTTT. It encodes CASSDSTSFTPLHF.

This clonotype appeared many times. The chain recombines TRBV7-2 with TRBJ1-2, with D maybe TRBD1 (5 bases). Trimming left V 3 bases short and J 6 bases short, with 11 bases between. This CDR3 is 13 amino acids long. CDR1 is SGHTA and CDR2 is FQGNSA in the germline V gene. The CDR3 bases are TGTGCCAGCAGCTTCACCAGGGAAGATGGCTACACCTTC. Protein: CASSFTREDGYTF.

The J gene is TRBJ2-2, the V gene TRBV7-2; D is possibly TRBD2 (5 bases). CDR3 size: 15 residues. Trimming took 5 bases from V and 5 from J, leaving 15 bases between them. CDR1 SGHTA and CDR2 FQGNSA come from the germline V gene. The CDR3 is CASSLGATRTGELFF. The CDR3 DNA reads as TGTGCCAGCAGCCTGGGAGCTACCCGTACCGGGGAGCTGTTTTTT.

The chain combines TRBV30 with TRBJ1-1; 11 positions agree with TRBD1. The trim removed 3 bases at V and 5 bases at J, leaving 5 bases unmatched. The CDR3 sequence is 14 residues long. In germline, CDR1 is GTSNPN, CDR2 SVGIG (reference sequence). Written as DNA, the CDR3 is TGTGCCTGGAGAGCGGGGACAGGGGGGACTGAAGCTTTCTTT. Translation: CAWRAGTGGTEAFF. Full variable domain (remainder filled in from reference TRBV30 and TRBJ1-1): SQTIHQWPATLVQPVGSPLSLECTVEGTSNPNLYWYRQAAGRGLQLLFYSVGIGQISSEVPQNLSASRPQDRQFILSSKKLLLSDSGFYLCAWRAGTGGTEAFFGQGTRLTVV.

This clonotype was seen many times. The chain joins TRBV20-1 to TRBJ1-1; no reliable D call. The CDR3 has 12 amino acids. Germline V lookup: CDR1 DFQATT, CDR2 SNEGSKA (reference sequence). V was pared by 3 bases and J by 0 bases, with 5 bases between. CDR3 in DNA: TGCAGTGCTAGTCAGGTGAACACTGAAGCTTTCTTT. This gives the protein CSASQVNTEAFF.

V is TRBV20-1 and J is TRBJ2-1; unclear D gene. Germline lookup yields CDR1 DFQATT and CDR2 SNEGSKA (reference sequence). Deletions cut 8 bases from V and 9 bases from J, with 11 bases between. This CDR3 region has 10 residues. CDR3 bases: TGCAGTACCCCCGGGCTTGAGCAGTTCTTC. Translation gives CSTPGLEQFF.

This clonotype was seen a handful of times. V gene TRBV5-5 combines with J gene TRBJ2-5; 7 bases are shared with TRBD1. The CDR3 has 15 amino acids. Germline V gives CDR1 SGHKS, CDR2 YYEKEE (reference sequence). The junction had 8 bases not matched to a gene; V was cut back by 5 bases and J by 1 base. CDR3 protein: CASSSGTALQETQYF. For the CDR3, the DNA is TGTGCCAGCAGTTCGGGGACAGCTCTCCAAGAGACCCAGTACTTC. The whole variable domain, remainder taken from reference TRBV5-5 and TRBJ2-5, is DAGVTQSPTHLIKTRGQQVTLRCSPISGHKSVSWYQQVLGQGPQFIFQYYEKEERGRGNFPDRFSARQFPNYSSELNVNALLLGDSALYLCASSSGTALQETQYFGPGTRLLVL.

This clonotype has at least ten counts. The rearrangement joins TRBV24-1 to TRBJ1-5, with D unclear. The CDR3 extends over 12 amino acids. The V gene lost 6 bases and the J gene lost 0 bases, with 2 bases spanning the gap. CDR1 and CDR2 from the germline V gene are KGHDR and SFDVKD. In DNA form, the CDR3 reads TGTGCCACCAGTACTAGCAATCAGCCCCAGCATTTT. Protein sequence: CATSTSNQPQHF.

The chain combines TRBV29-1 with TRBJ2-6; D gene unclear. The V and J ends lost 5 bases and 0 bases respectively, with 5 bases between them. CDR1 is SQVTM and CDR2 is ANQGSEA in the germline V gene. The CDR3 is made up of 13 amino acids. CDR3 residues: CSVSFSGANVLTF. In DNA form, the CDR3 reads TGCAGCGTTTCTTTCTCTGGGGCCAACGTCCTGACTTTC.

This chain uses TRBV4-3 with TRBJ2-7, with 9 bases matching TRBD1. This CDR3 is 15 amino acids long. Looked up from germline, CDR1 is LGHNA and CDR2 is YSLEER. J lost 0 bases, V lost 2 bases, and 2 bases had no gene match. CDR3 DNA: TGCGCCAGCAGCCAAAACAGGGGGCGCTCCTACGAGCAGTACTTC. Its protein is CASSQNRGRSYEQYF.

Ten or more counts support this clonotype. V gene TRBV29-1 combines with J gene TRBJ2-3; tentatively, D is TRBD1 (5 bases). The germline V gene has CDR1 SQVTM and CDR2 ANQGSEA. This CDR3 contains 12 residues. Trimming cost V 6 bases and J 4 bases, with 11 bases left between them. The CDR3 spells CSVGLRADTQYF. DNA for the CDR3: TGCAGCGTGGGGCTCCGGGCAGATACGCAGTATTTT.

J is TRBJ2-5 and V is TRBV7-2, with TRBD2 identical over 7 bases. CDR1 SGHTA and CDR2 FQGNSA come from the germline V gene. The ends lost 2 bases at V and 5 bases at J; junction bases unmatched: 8. This CDR3 contains 15 residues. DNA of the CDR3: TGTGCCAGCAGCTTAAGAGGGAGGGCCGGTGAGACCCAGTACTTC. This encodes CASSLRGRAGETQYF.

There are many counts of this clonotype. The J gene is TRBJ1-5, the V gene TRBV5-5; no definite D call. This CDR3 has 15 amino acids. V shed 0 bases and J shed 0 bases, with 7 bases lying between them. The V gene's germline CDR1 is SGHKS and CDR2 YYEKEE (reference sequence). In DNA form, the CDR3 reads TGTGCCAGCAGCTTGGAAGGCCATAGCAATCAGCCCCAGCATTTT. This sequence encodes CASSLEGHSNQPQHF. Combining the CDR3 with reference TRBV5-5 and TRBJ1-5 gives the whole variable domain DAGVTQSPTHLIKTRGQQVTLRCSPISGHKSVSWYQQVLGQGPQFIFQYYEKEERGRGNFPDRFSARQFPNYSSELNVNALLLGDSALYLCASSLEGHSNQPQHFGDGTRLSIL.

V usage is TRBV20-1 and J usage is TRBJ2-7; 8 nucleotides agree with TRBD2. Germline V gives CDR1 DFQATT, CDR2 SNEGSKA (reference sequence). The CDR3 has 14 residues. V was clipped by 3 bases and J by 6 bases; unmatched bases: 10. As DNA, the CDR3 is TGCAGTGCTAGTCGGGAGGGTTGGCCTACCGAGCAGTACTTC. Protein product: CSASREGWPTEQYF.

This chain joins TRBV5-1 and TRBJ1-1; D ambiguous. The CDR3 consists of 14 residues. The V end lost 0 bases, the J end lost 4 bases, and 10 bases lay between the germline ends. The germline CDR1 and CDR2 sequences are SGHRS and YFSETQ. The CDR3, as DNA: TGCGCCAGCAGCTTGGAAAGGGATGGCACTGAAGCTTTCTTT. Its protein is CASSLERDGTEAFF.

This clonotype was counted between two and nine times. The gene calls are TRBV6-5 and TRBJ1-2; 8 nucleotides line up with TRBD1. Germline CDR1 reads MNHEY; CDR2 reads SVGAGI. Trimming took 4 bases from V and 6 from J; bases not matched to a gene: 4. There are 13 residues in the CDR3. For the CDR3, the DNA is TGTGCCAGCAGTTTCAGGGGGCCCAATGGCTACACCTTC. Its protein product is CASSFRGPNGYTF.

This clonotype was seen many times. V usage is TRBV4-2 and J usage is TRBJ2-1, with 8 bases identical to TRBD2. J lost 3 bases, V lost 0 bases, and 4 bases had no gene match. Germline V lookup: CDR1 LGHNA, CDR2 YNFKEQ. This CDR3 is 16 amino acids long. The CDR3 loop is CASSQELAGLYNEQFF. The CDR3, as DNA: TGTGCCAGCAGCCAAGAGCTAGCGGGCCTCTACAATGAGCAGTTCTTC.

The chain recombines TRBV18 with TRBJ2-7; 9 positions agree with TRBD1. Germline lookup yields CDR1 KGHSH and CDR2 LQKENI. V was pared by 1 base and J by 5 bases, with 18 bases of the junction left unmatched. The CDR3 has 19 amino acids. This chain's CDR3 is CASSPRILGTGSMSNEQYF. Here the CDR3 DNA reads TGTGCCAGCTCACCACGGATCCTTGGGACAGGGTCCATGTCCAACGAGCAGTACTTC. Full variable domain (rest looked up from reference TRBV18 and TRBJ2-7): NAGVMQNPRHLVRRRGQEARLRCSPMKGHSHVYWYRQLPEEGLKFMVYLQKENIIDESGMPKERFSAEFPKEGPSILRIQQVVRGDSAAYFCASSPRILGTGSMSNEQYFGPGTRLTVT.

The sample holds a few counts of this clonotype. The rearrangement uses TRBV28 and TRBJ1-6, with D maybe TRBD1 (5 bases). Trimming left V 4 bases short and J 18 bases short, with 16 bases between. In germline, CDR1 is MDHEN, CDR2 SYDVKM. The CDR3 runs 12 residues. This chain's CDR3 is CASSSRMRRDHF. For the CDR3, the DNA is TGTGCCAGCAGTTCCCGGATGCGCAGGGACCACTTT.

The table lists this clonotype with many counts. The chain joins TRBV6-2 or TRBV6-3 to TRBJ2-7; D is unclear. The CDR3 is 13 residues long. V lost 6 bases and J 2 bases, leaving 11 bases between the germline ends. Germline V gives CDR1 MNHEY, CDR2 SVGEGT. The CDR3, as DNA: TGTGCCAGCAGAAACGGGTTACCCTACGAGCAGTACTTC. Translated: CASRNGLPYEQYF.